The 2 T cell receptor beta chains below come from one sample, sequenced in a study of beta chain features in type 1 diabetes. Whole-study findings and limits: Moderate yet significant TCRB CDR3 shortening was seen in Type 1 diabetes patients in all four CD4+ subsets.

These receptors' antigens are unknown. Expressed TCRB transcripts were sequenced, since all the RNA that had been isolated was reverse transcribed. Sequencing used immunoSEQ multiplex PCR; TCRdb keeps in-frame clones, though not all of them. The sample contains around 110,000 clones, roughly 17% of which appear only once. The sequenced material came from central memory CD4+ T cells from blood. These receptors all come from a man aged 25-40 years with type 1 diabetes.

The chain carries TRBV7-3 and TRBJ2-1; D possibly corresponds to TRBD2 (5 bases). Trimming took 2 bases from V and 4 from J, leaving 12 bases between them. This CDR3 is built from 15 residues. Germline CDR1 reads SGHTA; CDR2 reads FQGTGA. The CDR3 nucleotides read TGTGCCAGCAGCTTAGAAGCGTCGGGGTACAATGAGCAGTTCTTC. Translation gives CASSLEASGYNEQFF.

The rearrangement links TRBV7-2 to TRBJ2-5; D might be TRBD2 (7 bases). V lost 0 bases, J lost 6 bases, and 17 bases lay in between. The CDR3 length is 16 residues. Germline V gene lookup returns CDR1 SGHTA and CDR2 FQGNSA. CDR3 amino acids: CASSLAGGLGVKTQYF. The CDR3 region has the DNA TGTGCCAGCAGCTTAGCGGGGGGGCTCGGAGTAAAGACCCAGTACTTC.